This T cell receptor (beta chain) was recorded in a study of T cells in Graves' hyperthyroidism and ophthalmopathy. Study-level information: Blood was drawn when the patient was first diagnosed and still untreated.

Diagnosing involved the use of clinical symptoms, serum thyroxine and TRAb, thyroid ultrasound and orbital computed tomography. Study-level points and caveats: Ophthalmopathy was separated from stable hyperthyroidism by a 13 V-J model.

Details on this clonotype: Its target is not known.

Germline V CDR1 and CDR2: PRHDT, FYEKMQ (reference sequence). This CDR3 contains 13 residues. Between the trimmed V and J ends, which lost 4 bases and 12 bases, there was a span of 18 bases. Authors of the study amplified TCR beta CDR3 regions from RNA transcripts. The HTBI primer set served for first-round RT-PCR of the TCR CDR3. TCRdb re-called the multiplex PCR reads with MiXCR, one entry per CDR3 protein. In the table there are some 740,000 distinct CDR3 sequences, around 13% of which are singletons. The sequenced sample consisted of blood. The sequence came from a woman in her late teens or twenties with Graves' hyperthyroidism. The V call is TRBV13, the J call TRBJ1-1, with D unresolved. For the CDR3, the DNA is TGTGCCAGCAGCTCCAGCGAACACTCTCGGCCTTTCTTT. Amino acid sequence: CASSSSEHSRPFF.